The 17 T cell receptor beta chains in this list originate from one sample, sequenced in a study of blood T cell repertoires in COVID-19. Sequencing was performed with immunoSEQ multiplex PCR; in TCRdb, only in-frame clones are kept and a portion is missing. The sample has over 200,000 clones, around 86% seen once. The sequencing input was PBMCs or T cells enriched from blood (not recorded which). These receptors came from a man aged 18 to 29 who had recovered from COVID-19.

The V and J genes are TRBV12-3 or TRBV12-4 and TRBJ2-3; D gene uncertain. V lost 6 bases to trimming and J lost 1 base, with 5 bases between them. This CDR3 is built from 12 residues. The DNA for the CDR3 is TGTGCCAGCAGGACTGGCACAGATACGCAGTATTTT. Encoded protein: CASRTGTDTQYF.

This clone was found a few times. The V call is TRBV27, the J call TRBJ1-4; 9 bases match TRBD1. Germline V lookup: CDR1 MNHEY, CDR2 SMNVEV (reference sequence). The CDR3 totals 17 residues. The V gene end was trimmed by 2 bases and the J gene end by 7 bases; junction bases not matched to a gene: 11. CDR3 loop: CASSLRSPTGGREKLFF. As DNA, the CDR3 is TGTGCCAGCAGTTTACGATCCCCTACAGGGGGCCGTGAAAAACTGTTTTTT.

The rearrangement uses TRBV5-1 and TRBJ2-3; 8 nucleotides align to TRBD2. Germline trimming cut 3 bases from V and 5 bases from J; bases unmatched to any gene: 11. From germline, CDR1 is SGHRS and CDR2 YFSETQ. CDR3 size: 16 residues. As DNA, the CDR3 is TGCGCCAGCAGCTCACCCGGGGTAGCGGGGAGAGATACGCAGTATTTT. This encodes CASSSPGVAGRDTQYF. The full variable domain, with the rest looked up from reference TRBV5-1 and TRBJ2-3, is KAGVTQTPRYLIKTRGQQVTLSCSPISGHRSVSWYQQTPGQGLQFLFEYFSETQRNKGNFPGRFSGRQFSNSRSEMNVSTLELGDSALYLCASSSPGVAGRDTQYFGPGTRLTVL.

The rearrangement uses TRBV19 and TRBJ1-5; a possible D gene is TRBD1 (6 bases). CDR3 length equals 16 residues. V was trimmed by 5 bases and J by 6 bases, leaving 20 bases between them. Per germline, CDR1 LNHDA and CDR2 SQIVND (reference sequence). CDR3 coding DNA: TGTGCCAGTAGTTCCCGAGGGGCAGGGGCCGGTCAGCCCCAGCATTTT. Protein sequence: CASSSRGAGAGQPQHF.

The CDR3 spells CASRSGVSSYEQYF. DNA of the CDR3: TGTGCCAGCAGATCGGGGGTGTCCTCCTACGAGCAGTACTTC. The chain has TRBV6-5 and TRBJ2-7; possible D gene TRBD2, 6 bases. The germline V gene encodes CDR1 MNHEY and CDR2 SVGAGI. The CDR3 contains 14 residues. V lost 6 bases and J lost 0, with 12 bases in between.

The V call is TRBV30, the J call TRBJ1-2; a possible D gene is TRBD1 (6 bases). The germline V gene has CDR1 GTSNPN and CDR2 SVGIG (reference sequence). V was trimmed by 4 bases and J by 7 bases, leaving 10 bases between them. This CDR3 is built from 11 residues. The CDR3 nucleotides read TGTGCCTGGACGGGGGGCGGTGGCTACACCTTC. This gives the protein CAWTGGGGYTF. Based on the CDR3 plus reference TRBV30 and TRBJ1-2, the full variable domain is SQTIHQWPATLVQPVGSPLSLECTVEGTSNPNLYWYRQAAGRGLQLLFYSVGIGQISSEVPQNLSASRPQDRQFILSSKKLLLSDSGFYLCAWTGGGGYTFGSGTRLTVV.

The gene calls are TRBV11-2 and TRBJ1-2; 9 nucleotides align to TRBD1. This CDR3 comprises 15 residues. V shed 5 bases, J shed 8 bases, and the junction held 12 bases outside the gene matches. Germline CDR1 reads SGHAT; CDR2 reads FQNNGV. The CDR3: CASSRGETGTGGYTF. The CDR3 nucleotides read TGTGCCAGCAGCCGAGGGGAAACCGGGACAGGGGGCTACACCTTC.

The chain links TRBV24-1 to TRBJ2-3, with 10 bases identical to TRBD1. Germline V gives CDR1 KGHDR, CDR2 SFDVKD. The CDR3 sequence is 17 residues long. V trimming: 6 bases; J trimming: 3 bases; junction bases outside the gene matches: 11. The CDR3, as DNA: TGTGCCACCAGTTCCGGGACAGGGGTTGTAGGGACAGATACGCAGTATTTT. Residues: CATSSGTGVVGTDTQYF.

The chain uses TRBV19 and TRBJ1-2, with TRBD1 matching 9 bases. J was trimmed by 3 bases and V by 5 bases; bases with no gene match: 13. The germline gives CDR1 LNHDA, CDR2 SQIVND (reference sequence). The CDR3 is 17 amino acids. The DNA of the CDR3 is TGTGCCAGTAGTCCCGGACAGGGGTCGATTAGTGACTATGGCTACACCTTC. This sequence encodes CASSPGQGSISDYGYTF.

The genes are TRBV7-2 and TRBJ2-5; 16 bases map to TRBD2. Unmatched junction bases numbered 9, after V lost 5 bases and J lost 9 bases. Germline CDR1 and CDR2: SGHTA and FQGNSA. This CDR3 region has 16 residues. CDR3 sequence reads: CASSRQEGLAGGAQYF. The CDR3 DNA reads as TGTGCCAGCAGCCGCCAGGAGGGACTAGCGGGGGGGGCCCAGTACTTC. The variable domain in full, completed from reference TRBV7-2 and TRBJ2-5, reads GAGVSQSPSNKVTEKGKDVELRCDPISGHTALYWYRQSLGQGLEFLIYFQGNSAPDKSGLPSDRFSAERTGGSVSTLTIQRTQQEDSAVYLCASSRQEGLAGGAQYFGPGTRLLVL.

The genes are TRBV19 and TRBJ1-6; 7 bases line up with TRBD1. Germline assignment: CDR1 LNHDA and CDR2 SQIVND (reference sequence). The junction had 1 base not matched to a gene; V was cut back by 5 bases and J by 6 bases. CDR3 length equals 13 residues. The CDR3 region has the DNA TGTGCCAGTAGTGGGACAGTTAATTCACCCCTCCACTTT. Its protein product is CASSGTVNSPLHF.

This chain uses TRBV7-2 with TRBJ2-5; D perhaps matches TRBD2 (7 bases). V lost 7 bases and J lost 5, with 17 bases in between. CDR3 length: 14 residues. Per germline, CDR1 SGHTA and CDR2 FQGNSA. The CDR3 nucleotides read TGTGCCAGCACCCTGGGAGGGGGGGCCGAGACCCAGTACTTC. This encodes CASTLGGGAETQYF.

This chain joins TRBV11-2 and TRBJ1-3; D may be TRBD1 (6 bases). The length of the CDR3 is 15 residues. Germline V CDR1 and CDR2: SGHAT, FQNNGV. Trimming took 1 base from V and 7 from J, leaving 14 bases between them. The CDR3 nucleotides read TGTGCCAGCAGCTTAGGGGGAAGCCAGGGGAACACCATATATTTT. Its protein is CASSLGGSQGNTIYF.

This clone came up many times. The rearrangement links TRBV28 to TRBJ1-5, with 8 bases matching TRBD1. The germline CDR1 and CDR2 sequences are MDHEN and SYDVKM. This CDR3 spans 15 amino acids. V gave up 6 bases and J gave up 3 bases; unmatched junction bases: 7. The CDR3 protein is CASSRQGPLNQPQHF. The CDR3 DNA reads as TGTGCCAGCAGCCGACAGGGGCCCCTCAATCAGCCCCAGCATTTT.

For the CDR3, the DNA is TGCACCAGCAGCCAAGATTCCAGGGGGCTATGGCAGCCCCAGCATTTT. Translation gives CTSSQDSRGLWQPQHF. V and J are TRBV1 and TRBJ1-5; TRBD1, the D gene given by the table, was not confirmed from the DNA. TRBV1 is given as a pseudogene. CDR3 length: 16 amino acids.

V is TRBV7-9 and J is TRBJ2-1, with TRBD2 identical over 10 bases. The CDR3 is 16 amino acids. From germline, CDR1 is SEHNR and CDR2 FQNEAQ (reference sequence). The V segment lost 6 bases and the J segment 1 base; nucleotides outside the gene matches: 6. The CDR3 region is CASSFGLADSYNEQFF. CDR3 nucleotides: TGTGCCAGCAGTTTCGGACTAGCGGATTCCTACAATGAGCAGTTCTTC.

The genes are TRBV11-2 and TRBJ2-7; 9 bases agree with TRBD1. V was pared by 5 bases and J by 2 bases, with 10 bases of the junction left unmatched. The germline CDR1 and CDR2 sequences are SGHAT and FQNNGV. This CDR3 region has 16 residues. The CDR3 region is CASSLLSGTGTYEQYF. DNA for the CDR3: TGTGCCAGCAGCCTCCTATCCGGGACAGGGACCTACGAGCAGTACTTC.